These 31 T cell receptor beta chains came from one sample sequenced in a study of cytomegalovirus exposure and HLA in healthy donors. A multiplex PCR was run with 60 Vbeta primers and 13 Jbeta primers. The repertoire was sequenced with immunoSEQ multiplex PCR; TCRdb's copy has only in-frame clones and lacks some. In the table there are about 160,000 clones, around 83% of which are singletons. Input material: PBMCs. These receptors all come from a male donor in good health and CMV-seropositive.

V gene TRBV10-1 combines with J gene TRBJ1-1; perhaps TRBD1 as D (5 bases). V shed 3 bases and J shed 5 bases, with 16 bases lying between them. The CDR3 runs to 15 residues. Germline assignment: CDR1 WNHNN and CDR2 SYGVQD (reference sequence). CDR3 coding DNA: TGCGCCAGCAGTGAAGGGAGGGGAGGACGGACTGAAGCTTTCTTT. Amino acid sequence: CASSEGRGGRTEAFF.

For the CDR3, the DNA is TGTGCCAGTAGTATAACGACAGGATATGGCTACACCTTC. This codes for CASSITTGYGYTF. The genes are TRBV19 and TRBJ1-2; perhaps TRBD1 as D (6 bases). Germline values: CDR1 LNHDA, CDR2 SQIVND (reference sequence). The CDR3 length is 13 residues. Trimming took off 2 bases at V and 5 bases at J, with 9 bases between the two ends.

The chain joins TRBV7-2 to TRBJ2-7; perhaps TRBD1 as D (5 bases). Germline assignment: CDR1 SGHTA and CDR2 FQGNSA. The CDR3 is 16 amino acids. The V end lost 3 bases, the J end lost 7 bases, and 22 bases lay between the germline ends. The CDR3 DNA reads TGTGCCAGCAGCTTCTCCCCCGCTCTCGACAGCCGGGAGCAGTACTTC. Its translation: CASSFSPALDSREQYF.

This chain links TRBV19 with TRBJ1-3, with TRBD1 matching over 7 bases. The CDR3 covers 16 residues. From germline, CDR1 is LNHDA and CDR2 SQIVND (reference sequence). V lost 3 bases and J lost 6; bases outside the gene matches: 11. The CDR3 sequence is CASSILSGTAENTIYF. The CDR3 nucleotides are TGTGCCAGTAGTATTCTCTCCGGGACAGCAGAAAACACCATATATTTT. The variable domain in full, with the rest retrieved from reference TRBV19 and TRBJ1-3, is DGGITQSPKYLFRKEGQNVTLSCEQNLNHDAMYWYRQDPGQGLRLIYYSQIVNDFQKGDIAEGYSVSREKKESFPLTVTSAQKNPTAFYLCASSILSGTAENTIYFGEGSWLTVV.

The chain carries TRBV5-4 and TRBJ2-5; 10 bases are shared with TRBD2. Germline assignment: CDR1 SGHNT and CDR2 YYREEE (reference sequence). The CDR3 runs to 15 residues. V was clipped by 10 bases and J by 5 bases; unmatched bases: 14. CDR3 sequence: CAYRRVAGGGETQYF. CDR3 in DNA: TGTGCCTACAGGAGGGTAGCGGGAGGTGGGGAGACCCAGTACTTC.

This clone was seen only once. The J gene is TRBJ1-5, the V gene TRBV27, with TRBD1 identical over 7 bases. The ends lost 2 bases at V and 5 bases at J; junction bases unmatched: 3. The CDR3 runs 14 residues. Germline V lookup: CDR1 MNHEY, CDR2 SMNVEV (reference sequence). The chain's CDR3 is CASSLRRGYQPQHF. The CDR3 DNA follows: TGTGCCAGCAGTTTACGCAGGGGGTATCAGCCCCAGCATTTT.

The chain combines TRBV10-3 with TRBJ2-7; D gene ambiguous. With 0 bases removed from V and 2 bases from J, the gap between germline ends came to 8 bases. CDR1 is ENHRY, CDR2 SYGVKD, per germline. CDR3 length: 14 amino acids. Here the CDR3 DNA reads TGTGCCATCAGTGAGTCGACTTCGACCTACGAGCAGTACTTC. Translation: CAISESTSTYEQYF.

The J gene is TRBJ2-1, the V gene TRBV7-2, with TRBD2 matching 8 bases. The CDR3 is 17 amino acids. The V and J ends lost 6 bases and 7 bases, in that order; junction bases with no gene match: 17. Germline lookup yields CDR1 SGHTA and CDR2 FQGNSA. This CDR3 is CASRPDQGLRGGNEQFF. The CDR3 region has the DNA TGTGCCAGCAGACCCGATCAGGGTCTTCGGGGGGGTAATGAGCAGTTCTTC.

The rearrangement links TRBV30 to TRBJ2-3, with a possible D match to TRBD1 (6 bases). Germline CDR1 and CDR2: GTSNPN and SVGIG (reference sequence). Between the trimmed V and J ends, which lost 2 bases and 6 bases, there was a span of 18 bases. The CDR3 is made up of 15 amino acids. This CDR3 reads CAWSLGQLDTDTQYF. In DNA, the CDR3 is TGTGCCTGGAGTTTAGGACAGTTAGACACGGATACGCAGTATTTT.

This clone was recorded a few times. The chain recombines TRBV19 with TRBJ1-3, with TRBD1 as a possible D gene (6 bases). V was clipped by 4 bases and J by 7 bases, with 23 bases between them. The V gene's germline CDR1 is LNHDA and CDR2 SQIVND (reference sequence). This CDR3 has 17 residues. CDR3 amino acids: CASSTPRTDTPRNTIYF. DNA for the CDR3: TGTGCCAGTAGTACTCCAAGGACAGATACCCCCAGGAACACCATATATTTT.

The genes are TRBV19 and TRBJ2-7; possible D gene TRBD1, 5 bases. This CDR3 contains 14 residues. The V and J ends lost 2 bases and 4 bases respectively, with 12 bases between them. Germline V gene lookup returns CDR1 LNHDA and CDR2 SQIVND (reference sequence). The DNA for the CDR3 is TGTGCCAGTAGTATAACAGGCCAATTTTACGAGCAGTACTTC. Protein sequence: CASSITGQFYEQYF. Variable domain in full (rest from reference TRBV19 and TRBJ2-7): DGGITQSPKYLFRKEGQNVTLSCEQNLNHDAMYWYRQDPGQGLRLIYYSQIVNDFQKGDIAEGYSVSREKKESFPLTVTSAQKNPTAFYLCASSITGQFYEQYFGPGTRLTVT.

The rearrangement links TRBV2 to TRBJ2-1; 7 bases align to TRBD1. Germline V gene sequence: CDR1 SNHLY, CDR2 FYNNEI. The CDR3 covers 13 residues. V lost 11 bases and J lost 7; bases outside the gene matches: 11. The CDR3 nucleotides are TGTGCCTTCCCGGGACAGTCCGGGAATGAGCAGTTCTTC. The encoded protein is CAFPGQSGNEQFF.

DNA of the CDR3: TGTGCCAGCAGCCACACTAGTGGCTACACCTTC. Amino acid sequence: CASSHTSGYTF. This chain uses TRBV28 with TRBJ1-2; the D is unclear. The V gene's germline CDR1 is MDHEN and CDR2 SYDVKM. CDR3 length: 11 residues. Trimming removed 6 bases at V and 7 bases at J, with 9 bases between.

The chain uses TRBV6-6 and TRBJ1-2; TRBD1 is a possible D gene (5 bases). The CDR3 covers 14 residues. From germline, CDR1 is MNHNY and CDR2 SVGAGI (reference sequence). V gave up 5 bases and J gave up 3 bases, with 13 bases separating them. The CDR3 spells CASSPPGTDYGYTF. CDR3 DNA: TGTGCCAGCAGTCCCCCGGGGACTGACTATGGCTACACCTTC.

The chain carries TRBV5-4 and TRBJ2-7; 7 positions match TRBD2. Losses at the gene ends were 2 bases for V and 4 bases for J; bases not matched to a gene: 12. This CDR3 comprises 16 residues. Germline CDR1 is SGHNT and CDR2 is YYREEE (reference sequence). DNA for the CDR3: TGTGCCAGCAGCTTAAGGCGGGGGACGCTACTTTACGAGCAGTACTTC. Amino acids: CASSLRRGTLLYEQYF.

The rearrangement joins TRBV9 to TRBJ2-3, with D possibly being TRBD2 (5 bases). The V gene lost 0 bases and the J gene lost 1 base, with 9 bases spanning the gap. This CDR3 comprises 15 residues. CDR1 is SGDLS and CDR2 is YYNGEE in the germline V gene. This CDR3 is CASSVVSGGTDTQYF. In nucleotides, the CDR3 is TGTGCCAGCAGCGTAGTTTCCGGGGGCACAGATACGCAGTATTTT.

In this sample, this clone turned up once. The genes are TRBV7-2 and TRBJ2-7; TRBD2 matches 10 bases. This CDR3 comprises 15 residues. From germline, CDR1 is SGHTA and CDR2 FQGNSA. Unmatched junction bases numbered 1, after V lost 0 bases and J lost 2 bases. The CDR3 reads CASSLATSGPYEQYF. CDR3 coding DNA: TGTGCCAGCAGCTTAGCGACTAGCGGGCCCTACGAGCAGTACTTC.

The chain uses TRBV19 and TRBJ1-2; 8 bases map to TRBD1. Germline CDR1 reads LNHDA; CDR2 reads SQIVND (reference sequence). CDR3 size: 14 residues. The trim removed 6 bases at V and 5 bases at J, leaving 8 bases unmatched. The CDR3 loop is CASRATGVDYGYTF. The CDR3, as DNA: TGTGCCAGTAGGGCGACAGGGGTAGATTATGGCTACACCTTC.

The rearrangement uses TRBV6-1 and TRBJ2-7; possible D gene TRBD2, 5 bases. The germline V gene has CDR1 MNHNS and CDR2 SASEGT. Trimming shortened V by 8 bases and J by 0 bases, and 14 bases separated the two germline ends. The CDR3 is made up of 14 amino acids. The CDR3 protein is CASGSGGSSYEQYF. The DNA of the CDR3 is TGTGCCAGCGGATCCGGTGGGAGCTCCTACGAGCAGTACTTC.

The chain couples TRBV6-6 to TRBJ2-7; D gene ambiguous. Trimming took off 2 bases at V and 0 bases at J, with 5 bases between the two ends. The CDR3 has 13 residues. Germline V gene sequence: CDR1 MNHNY, CDR2 SVGAGI (reference sequence). CDR3 sequence: CASSYPSSYEQYF. The CDR3 nucleotides are TGTGCCAGCAGTTACCCCAGCTCCTACGAGCAGTACTTC.

The chain links TRBV16 to TRBJ1-2; unclear D gene. Germline CDR1 KGHSY, CDR2 FQNENV. The CDR3 runs 13 residues. The V end was cut by 2 bases, the J end by 6 bases, with 10 bases between. The CDR3 loop is CASSQNTVHGYTF. CDR3 DNA sequence: TGTGCCAGCAGCCAAAACACCGTGCATGGCTACACCTTC.

There are a few counts of this clone. This sequence joins TRBV5-1 and TRBJ2-3; 10 bases fit TRBD2. The length of the CDR3 is 16 residues. The germline V gene has CDR1 SGHRS and CDR2 YFSETQ. V was pared by 10 bases and J by 4 bases, with 15 bases of the junction left unmatched. The CDR3 reads CASRGASGRGSDTQYF. The CDR3 nucleotides are TGCGCCTCCCGTGGGGCTAGCGGGAGAGGTTCAGATACGCAGTATTTT.

The chain is built from TRBV18 and TRBJ1-2; D gene uncertain. The V gene lost 6 bases and the J gene lost 4 bases, with 24 bases spanning the gap. The length of the CDR3 is 17 residues. Germline V gene lookup returns CDR1 KGHSH and CDR2 LQKENI. As DNA, the CDR3 is TGTGCCAGCTCTCCTCTCGACACCCCGGGTGGGAGCTATGGCTACACCTTC. Amino acids: CASSPLDTPGGSYGYTF.

This clone was detected only a few times. The V and J genes are TRBV2 and TRBJ1-2, with a possible D match to TRBD1 (6 bases). Looked up from germline, CDR1 is SNHLY and CDR2 is FYNNEI. V dropped 8 bases and J dropped 8 bases, with 15 bases sitting between them. The CDR3 spans 12 residues. CDR3 sequence reads: CASSQGKRGYTF. The CDR3 DNA sequence: TGTGCCAGCTCCCAGGGGAAGCGAGGCTACACCTTC.

The V call is TRBV27, the J call TRBJ1-4, with D unclear. This CDR3 is 16 amino acids long. The V gene lost 3 bases and the J gene lost 0 bases, with 11 bases spanning the gap. Germline V gene data show CDR1 as MNHEY and CDR2 as SMNVEV (reference sequence). The DNA of the CDR3 is TGTGCCAGCAGTTTGCGGGGATCCGCAACTAATGAAAAACTGTTTTTT. Protein product: CASSLRGSATNEKLFF.

The J gene is TRBJ1-3, the V gene TRBV11-2; D is unclear. This CDR3 is 13 amino acids long. Between the trimmed V and J ends, which lost 3 bases and 4 bases, there was a span of 7 bases. The germline gives CDR1 SGHAT, CDR2 FQNNGV. CDR3 loop: CASSFAGGNTIYF. The CDR3 nucleotides read TGTGCCAGCAGCTTTGCAGGAGGAAACACCATATATTTT.

The chain carries TRBV18 and TRBJ2-5; unclear D gene. Trimming pared 2 bases from V and 1 base from J, leaving 8 bases between. The CDR3 is 14 amino acids. CDR1 KGHSH and CDR2 LQKENI come from the germline V gene. The CDR3 spells CASSPGHVQETQYF. The DNA of the CDR3 is TGTGCCAGCTCACCAGGGCACGTCCAAGAGACCCAGTACTTC. Together with reference TRBV18 and TRBJ2-5, the CDR3 gives the full variable domain: NAGVMQNPRHLVRRRGQEARLRCSPMKGHSHVYWYRQLPEEGLKFMVYLQKENIIDESGMPKERFSAEFPKEGPSILRIQQVVRGDSAAYFCASSPGHVQETQYFGPGTRLLVL.

The genes are TRBV7-6 and TRBJ1-1, with a tentative D call TRBD1 (5 bases). The CDR3 is 15 amino acids. Per the germline V gene, CDR1 is SGHVS and CDR2 is FNYEAQ. V was clipped by 0 bases and J by 4 bases, with 12 bases between them. CDR3 nucleotide sequence: TGTGCCAGCAGCTTAGCTGGGGCTATAGGCACTGAAGCTTTCTTT. Amino acids: CASSLAGAIGTEAFF. The full variable domain, its missing parts supplied by reference TRBV7-6 and TRBJ1-1, is GAGVSQSPRYKVTKRGQDVALRCDPISGHVSLYWYRQALGQGPEFLTYFNYEAQQDKSGLPNDRFSAERPEGSISTLTIQRTEQRDSAMYRCASSLAGAIGTEAFFGQGTRLTVV.

This clone was found once. The chain has TRBV7-2 and TRBJ1-1; tentative D call: TRBD1 (6 bases). Trimming removed 5 bases from V and 0 bases from J, with 10 bases in between. The CDR3 runs 14 residues. CDR1 SGHTA and CDR2 FQGNSA come from the germline V gene. The CDR3 region has the DNA TGTGCCAGCAGCCCAAGGACAGTGAACACTGAAGCTTTCTTT. Its protein product is CASSPRTVNTEAFF.

This clone was seen a handful of times. The chain joins TRBV6-5 to TRBJ2-3; 9 nucleotides match TRBD1. J was trimmed by 5 bases and V by 6 bases; bases with no gene match: 9. Germline CDR1 and CDR2: MNHEY and SVGAGI. The CDR3 sequence is 15 residues long. CDR3 in amino acids: CASSPRTGAIDTQYF. The CDR3 DNA reads as TGTGCCAGCAGCCCCAGGACAGGGGCGATAGATACGCAGTATTTT.

Points on this clone: Other nucleotide sequences from this sample produce the same CDR3. The chain recombines TRBV7-2 with TRBJ2-3, with 8 bases lining up with TRBD1. The germline CDR1 and CDR2 sequences are SGHTA and FQGNSA. V lost 1 base and J lost 2; bases outside the gene matches: 2. This CDR3 has 15 residues. The CDR3: CASSLGQGNTDTQYF. The CDR3 DNA reads TGTGCCAGCAGCTTAGGACAGGGGAACACAGATACGCAGTATTTT.